This T cell receptor (beta chain) was retrieved from a study of beta chain features in type 1 diabetes. As for the study in general: Age, gender, cell numbers and subset yield matched between patients and controls.

Trimming removed 6 bases from V and 8 bases from J; junction bases left unmatched: 10. CDR3 size: 14 residues. In germline, CDR1 is MNHEY, CDR2 SVGAGI. Every participating donor gave one draw, a heparinised blood sample averaging about 100 mL. Sort purity for all populations was recorded as exceeding 98%. All of the isolated RNA was reverse transcribed, so expressed TCRB transcripts were sequenced. Generated by immunoSEQ multiplex PCR, the TCRdb table keeps only in-frame clones and is missing some. This sample has a few hundred thousand clones, with 9% to 10% found just once. The sample was naive CD4+ T cells from blood. The TCR comes from a woman under 30 in good health. This chain uses TRBV6-5 with TRBJ1-2; 9 bases agree with TRBD1. As DNA, the CDR3 is TGTGCCAGCAGACTTCACACAGGGGGCGACGGCTACACCTTC. Translated: CASRLHTGGDGYTF.